The T cell receptor beta chain described here comes from a study of shared clonotypes between healthy human individuals. This table comes from immunoSEQ multiplex PCR, and its TCRdb copy is limited to in-frame clones, with some not included. The sample contains fewer than 1.4 million clones, around 78% of which appear only once. CDR1 and CDR2 (germline): SGHRS, YFSETQ. V gave up 4 bases and J gave up 2 bases; unmatched junction bases: 6. This CDR3 is 15 amino acids long. This sequence was found in a man in his late teens or twenties in good health. Some clones in this sample may be carry-over from other donors' samples. The rearrangement uses TRBV5-1 and TRBJ1-1; TRBD1 matches 9 bases. The specimen sequenced was memory CD4+ T cells from PBMCs. Subset indicated: CD45RA-negative fraction. The chain's CDR3 is CASSGATGGNTEAFF. The CDR3 region has the DNA TGCGCCAGCAGCGGGGCGACAGGGGGAAACACTGAAGCTTTCTTT.